What follows is one TCR beta chain and its context. The data stem from a study of blood T cell repertoires in COVID-19. Study in general: Researchers got acute and convalescent COVID-19 samples from the United States, Italy and Spain. PBMCs, B-cell-depleted T cells, or T cells were the source of the cDNA or gDNA that made up the material.

In the original processing: Reference gene primer amplification gave nucleated cell count estimates. Profiling relied on immunoSEQ multiplex PCR, and the TCRdb table lists in-frame clones only, not all of them. V and J calls and clone size come straight from that table; D and trimming were deduced from the DNA. Of more than 150,000 clones listed, over 80% are singletons. The CDR3 length is 15 residues. V lost 6 bases to trimming and J lost 2 bases; unmatched junction nucleotides: 6. Per germline, CDR1 MDHEN and CDR2 SYDVKM. This clonotype was obtained from a woman aged 40 to 55 with acute or convalescent COVID-19. This chain links TRBV28 with TRBJ1-5, with 8 bases identical to TRBD1. Source material: peripheral blood. DNA of the CDR3: TGTGCCAGCAGCCCAACGGGACAGGGCAATCAGCCCCAGCATTTT. It is translated as CASSPTGQGNQPQHF.